The sequence of this T cell receptor beta chain was determined in a study of T cell changes during pregnancy in multiple sclerosis. Germline lookup yields CDR1 SGHNT and CDR2 YYREEE (reference sequence). V lost 4 bases and J lost 0, with 14 bases in between. The CDR3 length is 16 residues. Profiled with immunoSEQ multiplex PCR; TCRdb holds only in-frame clones, not every one. The repertoire holds 21,000 or so clones, with 80% to 90% as singletons. This TCR derives from a female donor in good health, enrolled as a control in a pregnancy study. The chain links TRBV5-4 to TRBJ2-1; D gene ambiguous. The sample consisted of CD8+ T cells from peripheral blood mononuclear cells, taken in the second trimester of pregnancy. In DNA, the CDR3 is TGTGCCAGCAGCGGAACCGACTGGAGCTCCTACAATGAGCAGTTCTTC. This sequence encodes CASSGTDWSSYNEQFF.